Below are 3 T cell receptor beta chains sequenced from a single sample in a study of cytomegalovirus exposure and HLA in healthy donors. Sequenced by immunoSEQ multiplex PCR; TCRdb stores in-frame clones only, minus some. The data hold roughly 130,000 clones, with roughly 89% observed a single time. Sequencing was performed on PBMCs. The receptors were sampled from a woman under 30 in good health and CMV-seropositive.

This clone appeared a single time. Compared with germline, one end of the junction differs, possibly owing to a read error. The chain uses TRBV5-1 and TRBJ2-3, with 8 bases fitting TRBD2. This CDR3 spans 14 amino acids. Germline V CDR1 and CDR2: SGHRS, YFSETQ. The CDR3 loop is CATSSGGGTDTQYF. The CDR3 DNA reads as TGCGCCACCAGCTCCGGGGGGGGCACAGATACGCAGTATTTT.

The chain links TRBV27 to TRBJ1-2, with no clear D. CDR3 length equals 16 residues. In germline, CDR1 is MNHEY, CDR2 SMNVEV (reference sequence). V was cut by 5 bases and J by 1 base, with 17 bases left in between. CDR3 residues: CASSPGEAIGNYGYTF. CDR3 in DNA: TGTGCCAGCAGTCCCGGGGAGGCGATCGGTAACTATGGCTACACCTTC.

This clone came up once. V gene TRBV12-5 combines with J gene TRBJ2-1; 9 nucleotides line up with TRBD1. This CDR3 has 14 amino acids. Trimming took 6 bases from V and 8 from J; bases not matched to a gene: 8. The V gene's germline CDR1 is LGHNT and CDR2 FRNRAP. The CDR3 reads CASGSGTGYDEQFF. The CDR3 coding sequence is TGTGCTAGTGGATCCGGGACAGGGTACGATGAGCAGTTCTTC.